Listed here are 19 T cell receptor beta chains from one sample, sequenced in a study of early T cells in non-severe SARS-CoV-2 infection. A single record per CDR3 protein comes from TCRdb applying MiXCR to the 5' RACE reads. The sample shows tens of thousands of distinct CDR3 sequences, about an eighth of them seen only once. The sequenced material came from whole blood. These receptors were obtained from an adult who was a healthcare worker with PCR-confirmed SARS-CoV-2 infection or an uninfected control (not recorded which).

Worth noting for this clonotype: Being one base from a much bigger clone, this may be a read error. CDR3 DNA: TGTGCCAACACCCTACCCCCAGCCGAGCAGTACTTC. Protein product: CANTLPPAEQYF. The chain joins TRBV7-2 to TRBJ2-7; D is uncertain. Germline CDR1 is SGHTA and CDR2 is FQGNSA. V gave up 10 bases and J gave up 6 bases, with 16 bases separating them. CDR3 length equals 12 residues.

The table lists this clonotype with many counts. Here the CDR3 reads CASSPNGQGTDTQYF. In DNA, the CDR3 is TGTGCCAGCTCCCCAAACGGACAGGGAACTGATACGCAGTATTTT. This chain uses TRBV18 with TRBJ2-3, with TRBD1 matching 8 bases. The CDR3 covers 15 residues. Germline values: CDR1 KGHSH, CDR2 LQKENI. The ends lost 6 bases at V and 6 bases at J; junction bases unmatched: 11.

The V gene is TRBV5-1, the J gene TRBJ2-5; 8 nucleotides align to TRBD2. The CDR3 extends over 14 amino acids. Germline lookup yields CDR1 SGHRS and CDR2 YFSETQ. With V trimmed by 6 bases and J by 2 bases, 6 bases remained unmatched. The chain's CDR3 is CASTPGGTQETQYF. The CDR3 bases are TGCGCCAGCACCCCGGGGGGGACACAAGAGACCCAGTACTTC. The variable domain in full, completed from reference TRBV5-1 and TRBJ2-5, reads KAGVTQTPRYLIKTRGQQVTLSCSPISGHRSVSWYQQTPGQGLQFLFEYFSETQRNKGNFPGRFSGRQFSNSRSEMNVSTLELGDSALYLCASTPGGTQETQYFGPGTRLLVL.

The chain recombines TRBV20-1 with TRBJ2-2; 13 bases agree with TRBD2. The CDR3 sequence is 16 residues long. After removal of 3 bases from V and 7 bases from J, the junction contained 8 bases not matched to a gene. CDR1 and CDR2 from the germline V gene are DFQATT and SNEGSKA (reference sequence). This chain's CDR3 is CSARPGLAGSGGELFF. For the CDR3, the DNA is TGCAGTGCTAGGCCGGGACTAGCGGGATCGGGCGGGGAGCTGTTTTTT.

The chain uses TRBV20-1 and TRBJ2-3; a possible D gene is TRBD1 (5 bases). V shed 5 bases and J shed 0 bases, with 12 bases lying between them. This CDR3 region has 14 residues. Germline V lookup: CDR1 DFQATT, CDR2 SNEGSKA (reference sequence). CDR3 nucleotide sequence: TGCAGTGCTGAAGGGGAAGCTAGCACAGATACGCAGTATTTT. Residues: CSAEGEASTDTQYF.

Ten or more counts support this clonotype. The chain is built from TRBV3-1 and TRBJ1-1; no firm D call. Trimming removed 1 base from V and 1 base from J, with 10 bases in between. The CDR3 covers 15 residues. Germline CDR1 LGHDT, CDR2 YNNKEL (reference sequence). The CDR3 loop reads CASSQGGRRNTEAFF. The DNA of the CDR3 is TGTGCCAGCAGCCAAGGAGGACGGAGGAACACTGAAGCTTTCTTT.

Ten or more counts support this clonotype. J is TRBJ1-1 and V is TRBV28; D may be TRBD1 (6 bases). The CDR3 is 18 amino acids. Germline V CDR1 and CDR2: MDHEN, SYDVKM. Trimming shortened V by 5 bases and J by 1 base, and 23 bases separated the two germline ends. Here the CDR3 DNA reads TGTGCCAGCAGTGCACCGAGGGGGAGCCTTCTGACGAACACTGAAGCTTTCTTT. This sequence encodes CASSAPRGSLLTNTEAFF.

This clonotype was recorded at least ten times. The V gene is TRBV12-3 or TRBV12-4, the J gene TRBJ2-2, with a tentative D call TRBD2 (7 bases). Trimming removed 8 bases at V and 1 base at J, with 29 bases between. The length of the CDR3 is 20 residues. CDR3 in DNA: TGTGCCAGCGGAGACCAGAGGTGGGGGGGGCCAAGTGGGAACACCGGGGAGCTGTTTTTT. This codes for CASGDQRWGGPSGNTGELFF.

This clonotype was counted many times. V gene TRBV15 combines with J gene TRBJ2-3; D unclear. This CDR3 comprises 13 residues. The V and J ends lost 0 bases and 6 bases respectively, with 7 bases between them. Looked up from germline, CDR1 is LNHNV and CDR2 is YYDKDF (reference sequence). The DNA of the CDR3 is TGTGCCACCAGCAGAGAGCTATCGGATACGCAGTATTTT. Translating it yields CATSRELSDTQYF. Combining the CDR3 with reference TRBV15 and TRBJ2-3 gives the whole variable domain DAMVIQNPRYQVTQFGKPVTLSCSQTLNHNVMYWYQQKSSQAPKLLFHYYDKDFNNEADTPDNFQSRRPNTSFCFLDIRSPGLGDTAMYLCATSRELSDTQYFGPGTRLTVL.

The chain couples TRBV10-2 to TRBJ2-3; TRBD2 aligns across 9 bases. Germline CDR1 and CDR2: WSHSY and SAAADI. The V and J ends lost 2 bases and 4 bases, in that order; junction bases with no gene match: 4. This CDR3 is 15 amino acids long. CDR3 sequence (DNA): TGCGCCAGCAGTGAGGTGACTAGCGGTTCAGATACGCAGTATTTT. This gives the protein CASSEVTSGSDTQYF.

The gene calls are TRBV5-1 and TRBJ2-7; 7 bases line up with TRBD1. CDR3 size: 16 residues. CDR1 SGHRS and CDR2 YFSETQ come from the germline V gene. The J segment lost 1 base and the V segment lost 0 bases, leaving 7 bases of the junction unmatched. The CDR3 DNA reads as TGCGCCAGCAGCTTGGGACGGACAGGTTTTTCCTACGAGCAGTACTTC. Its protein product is CASSLGRTGFSYEQYF. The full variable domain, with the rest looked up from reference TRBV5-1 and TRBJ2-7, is KAGVTQTPRYLIKTRGQQVTLSCSPISGHRSVSWYQQTPGQGLQFLFEYFSETQRNKGNFPGRFSGRQFSNSRSEMNVSTLELGDSALYLCASSLGRTGFSYEQYFGPGTRLTVT.

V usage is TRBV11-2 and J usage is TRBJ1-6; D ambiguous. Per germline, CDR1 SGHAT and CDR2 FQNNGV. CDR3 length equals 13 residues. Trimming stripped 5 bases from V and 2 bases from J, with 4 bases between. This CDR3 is CASSITYNSPLHF. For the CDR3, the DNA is TGTGCCAGCAGCATAACCTATAATTCACCCCTCCACTTT.

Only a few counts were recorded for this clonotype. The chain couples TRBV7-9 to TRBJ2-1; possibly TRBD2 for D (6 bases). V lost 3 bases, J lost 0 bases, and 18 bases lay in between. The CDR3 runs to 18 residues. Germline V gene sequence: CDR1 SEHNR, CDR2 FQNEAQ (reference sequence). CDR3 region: CASSFISSAARSYNEQFF. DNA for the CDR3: TGTGCCAGCAGCTTCATCTCTAGCGCAGCTCGCTCCTACAATGAGCAGTTCTTC.

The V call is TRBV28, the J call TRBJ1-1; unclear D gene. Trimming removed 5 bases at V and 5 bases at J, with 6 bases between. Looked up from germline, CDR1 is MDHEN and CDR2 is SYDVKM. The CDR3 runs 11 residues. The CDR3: CASSRVTEAFF. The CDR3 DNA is TGTGCCAGCAGTCGGGTGACTGAAGCTTTCTTT.

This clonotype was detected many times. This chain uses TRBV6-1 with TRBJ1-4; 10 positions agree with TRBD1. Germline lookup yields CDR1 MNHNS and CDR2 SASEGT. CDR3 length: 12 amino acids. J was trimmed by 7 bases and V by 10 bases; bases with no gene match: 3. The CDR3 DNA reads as TGTGCCACCGGACAGGGGGGTGAAAAACTGTTTTTT. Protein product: CATGQGGEKLFF.

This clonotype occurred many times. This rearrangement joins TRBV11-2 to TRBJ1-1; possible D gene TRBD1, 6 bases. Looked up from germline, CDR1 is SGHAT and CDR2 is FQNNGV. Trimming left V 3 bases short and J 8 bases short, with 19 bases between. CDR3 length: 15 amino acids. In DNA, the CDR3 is TGTGCCAGCAGCTTTTCCGGCGGGGGCTTTTCAGAAGCTTTCTTT. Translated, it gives CASSFSGGGFSEAFF.

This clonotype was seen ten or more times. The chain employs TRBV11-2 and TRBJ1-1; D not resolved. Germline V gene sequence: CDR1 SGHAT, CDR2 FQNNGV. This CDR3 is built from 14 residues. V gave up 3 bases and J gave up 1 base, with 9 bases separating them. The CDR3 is CASSFEIGNTEAFF. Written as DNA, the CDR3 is TGTGCCAGCAGCTTTGAGATCGGGAACACTGAAGCTTTCTTT.

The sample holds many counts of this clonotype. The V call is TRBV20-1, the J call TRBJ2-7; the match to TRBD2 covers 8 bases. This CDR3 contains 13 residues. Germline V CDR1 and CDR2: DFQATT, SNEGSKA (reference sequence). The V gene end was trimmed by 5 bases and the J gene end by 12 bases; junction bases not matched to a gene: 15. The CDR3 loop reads CSAQGGAGEIGYF. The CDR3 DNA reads TGCAGTGCTCAAGGCGGAGCGGGAGAGATTGGGTACTTC.

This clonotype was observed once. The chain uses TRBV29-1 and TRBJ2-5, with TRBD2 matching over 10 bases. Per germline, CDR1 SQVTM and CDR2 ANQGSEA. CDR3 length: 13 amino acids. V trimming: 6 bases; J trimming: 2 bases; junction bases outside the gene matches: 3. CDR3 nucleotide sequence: TGCAGCGTCGGGACTAGCGCACAAGAGACCCAGTACTTC. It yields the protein CSVGTSAQETQYF. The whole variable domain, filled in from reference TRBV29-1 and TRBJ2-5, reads SAVISQKPSRDICQRGTSLTIQCQVDSQVTMMFWYRQQPGQSLTLIATANQGSEATYESGFVIDKFPISRPNLTFSTLTVSNMSPEDSSIYLCSVGTSAQETQYFGPGTRLLVL.